Shown below are 24 T cell receptor beta chains from a single sample sequenced in a study of early T cells in non-severe SARS-CoV-2 infection. In TCRdb, the 5' RACE reads were re-called with MiXCR into one record per CDR3 protein. Among 81,000 or so distinct CDR3 sequences, approximately 12% were seen once, and the ten largest hold more than 3%. Sequenced material: whole blood. Source of these receptors: an adult who was a healthcare worker with PCR-confirmed SARS-CoV-2 infection or an uninfected control (not recorded which).

The rearrangement links TRBV19 to TRBJ2-7; tentatively, D is TRBD1 (5 bases). Trimming removed 6 bases at V and 3 bases at J, with 9 bases between. The germline gives CDR1 LNHDA, CDR2 SQIVND (reference sequence). CDR3 length equals 12 residues. The chain's CDR3 is CASSDRYYEQYF. CDR3 in DNA: TGTGCCAGTAGCGACAGATACTACGAGCAGTACTTC.

This clonotype was detected only a few times. The J gene is TRBJ2-2, the V gene TRBV20-1; D is possibly TRBD1 (6 bases). V gave up 6 bases and J gave up 5 bases, with 28 bases separating them. The CDR3 contains 18 residues. Looked up from germline, CDR1 is DFQATT and CDR2 is SNEGSKA (reference sequence). CDR3 amino acids: CSARFRTYLGAPTGELFF. The CDR3 nucleotides read TGCAGTGCCCGCTTTCGAACTTATCTGGGGGCTCCGACCGGGGAGCTGTTTTTT.

A note on this clonotype: One junction end disagrees with the germline gene, perhaps due to a read error. This rearrangement joins TRBV11-2 to TRBJ1-2, with D possibly TRBD1 on 6 matching bases. This CDR3 is built from 16 residues. Germline assignment: CDR1 SGHAT and CDR2 FQNNGV. CDR3 DNA sequence: TGTACCAGCAGCTCCGCAGGGGCGAGTTCTAACTATGGCTACACCTTC. Translated: CTSSSAGASSNYGYTF.

This clonotype was seen only a few times. The V and J genes are TRBV15 and TRBJ1-1, with D tentatively TRBD1 (6 bases). Trimming stripped 0 bases from V and 6 bases from J, with 23 bases between. Germline assignment: CDR1 LNHNV and CDR2 YYDKDF (reference sequence). The CDR3 runs to 18 residues. For the CDR3, the DNA is TGTGCCACCAGCAGAGATTTGGGCCAAACAGGGATTACACCTGAAGCTTTCTTT. This codes for CATSRDLGQTGITPEAFF.

The table lists this clonotype with many counts. This chain joins TRBV7-3 and TRBJ2-6, with D unresolved. This CDR3 has 13 amino acids. V was clipped by 5 bases and J by 0 bases, with 2 bases between them. CDR1 SGHTA and CDR2 FQGTGA come from the germline V gene. The CDR3 sequence is CASSPSGANVLTF. The DNA for the CDR3 is TGTGCCAGCAGCCCCTCTGGGGCCAACGTCCTGACTTTC. Looking up the rest from reference TRBV7-3 and TRBJ2-6 gives the full variable domain: GAGVSQTPSNKVTEKGKYVELRCDPISGHTALYWYRQSLGQGPEFLIYFQGTGAADDSGLPNDRFFAVRPEGSVSTLKIQRTERGDSAVYLCASSPSGANVLTFGAGSRLTVL.

This clonotype has a count of ten or more. The chain employs TRBV2 and TRBJ2-3; D ambiguous. The V and J ends lost 7 bases and 7 bases respectively, with 6 bases between them. CDR1 SNHLY and CDR2 FYNNEI come from the germline V gene. This CDR3 contains 10 residues. The DNA of the CDR3 is TGTGCCAGCATGGAAAATACGCAGTATTTT. This codes for CASMENTQYF.

V usage is TRBV4-1 and J usage is TRBJ2-1, with D hard to call. Looked up from germline, CDR1 is MGHRA and CDR2 is YSYEKL. This CDR3 region has 16 residues. V was trimmed by 0 bases and J by 8 bases, leaving 17 bases between them. The CDR3 nucleotides are TGCGCCAGCAGCCAAGATTTCGGAGCTCCTGGGGATGAGCAGTTCTTC. This sequence encodes CASSQDFGAPGDEQFF.

This clonotype was counted a few times. The rearrangement uses TRBV7-2 and TRBJ1-6, with 9 bases matching TRBD1. CDR1 and CDR2 from the germline V gene are SGHTA and FQGNSA. Trimming at V came to 6 bases and at J to 9 bases, leaving 3 bases not matched to a gene. The CDR3 contains 13 residues. The CDR3 sequence is CASRGQGSSPLHF. CDR3 coding DNA: TGTGCCAGCAGGGGACAGGGCTCTTCACCCCTCCACTTT.

There are many counts of this clonotype. The chain couples TRBV5-1 to TRBJ1-5; D gene uncertain. Germline-derived CDR1 and CDR2 are SGHRS and YFSETQ. V lost 0 bases, J lost 6 bases, and 7 bases lay in between. The CDR3 has 13 residues. The CDR3 reads CASSLDGSQPQHF. The CDR3 nucleotides read TGCGCCAGCAGCTTGGATGGGAGTCAGCCCCAGCATTTT.

This clonotype came up many times. V and J are TRBV6-1 and TRBJ2-1; D is ambiguous. Per the germline V gene, CDR1 is MNHNS and CDR2 is SASEGT. V was trimmed by 4 bases and J by 4 bases, leaving 14 bases between them. The CDR3 spans 15 residues. The DNA for the CDR3 is TGTGCCAGCAGTGCCCGGATCCTGGAATACAATGAGCAGTTCTTC. Its protein is CASSARILEYNEQFF.

This clonotype turned up a few times. The genes are TRBV20-1 and TRBJ2-5; 11 bases align to TRBD2. With V trimmed by 5 bases and J by 5 bases, 7 bases remained unmatched. Looked up from germline, CDR1 is DFQATT and CDR2 is SNEGSKA (reference sequence). This CDR3 spans 14 amino acids. CDR3 nucleotides: TGCAGTGCTGCTACTAGCGGGAGAGGCGAGACCCAGTACTTC. Translating gives CSAATSGRGETQYF.

The gene calls are TRBV7-6 and TRBJ2-1; 7 bases line up with TRBD2. There are 15 residues in the CDR3. The trim removed 1 base at V and 2 bases at J, leaving 2 bases unmatched. The germline CDR1 and CDR2 sequences are SGHVS and FNYEAQ. DNA for the CDR3: TGTGCCAGCAGCTTAGATAGCGGGCCCTACAATGAGCAGTTCTTC. As protein: CASSLDSGPYNEQFF.

J is TRBJ2-6 and V is TRBV19; D ambiguous. Trimming removed 6 bases from V and 0 bases from J, with 9 bases in between. This CDR3 is built from 15 residues. The germline V gene has CDR1 LNHDA and CDR2 SQIVND (reference sequence). The CDR3 region has the DNA TGTGCCAGTAGACCGATGAGCTCTGGGGCCAACGTCCTGACTTTC. Its protein is CASRPMSSGANVLTF.

This clonotype has a count of ten or more. The CDR3 region is CASSLVESGYTF. The CDR3 bases are TGTGCCAGCAGCTTAGTGGAGAGTGGCTACACCTTC. The chain links TRBV7-9 to TRBJ1-2; unclear D gene. This CDR3 spans 12 amino acids. The V end lost 1 base, the J end lost 7 bases, and 7 bases lay between the germline ends. Looked up from germline, CDR1 is SEHNR and CDR2 is FQNEAQ (reference sequence).

This clonotype was recorded at least ten times. The chain is built from TRBV20-1 and TRBJ1-5, with 7 positions matching TRBD1. Germline lookup yields CDR1 DFQATT and CDR2 SNEGSKA (reference sequence). V shed 1 base, J shed 0 bases, and the junction held 6 bases outside the gene matches. This CDR3 has 16 residues. The CDR3, as DNA: TGCAGTGCTAGAGGGGACAGAACGTATAGCAATCAGCCCCAGCATTTT. Amino acid sequence: CSARGDRTYSNQPQHF.

Notes on this clonotype: Mismatch with germline at one junction end may stem from a read error. The chain has TRBV28 and TRBJ2-7, with TRBD1 identical over 9 bases. The CDR3 extends over 12 amino acids. CDR1 is MDHEN and CDR2 is SYDVKM in the germline V gene. The CDR3 is CASSELTGGWSF. CDR3 sequence (DNA): TGTGCCAGCAGCGAACTTACAGGGGGCTGGTCCTTC.

The rearrangement links TRBV6-6 to TRBJ2-1; D may be TRBD2 (6 bases). CDR1 MNHNY and CDR2 SVGAGI come from the germline V gene (reference sequence). With 5 bases removed from V and 6 bases from J, the gap between germline ends came to 14 bases. The CDR3 has 14 amino acids. The CDR3 coding sequence is TGTGCCAGCAGTCCCGGGGGAGGCCCCAATGAGCAGTTCTTC. Translating it yields CASSPGGGPNEQFF.

The genes are TRBV11-2 and TRBJ2-7; 8 bases align to TRBD1. Germline CDR1 SGHAT, CDR2 FQNNGV. CDR3 length: 16 amino acids. V lost 4 bases, J lost 2 bases, and 10 bases stayed unmatched. The CDR3 region is CASSSIGQGGTYEQYF. The CDR3, as DNA: TGTGCCAGCAGCTCAATAGGACAGGGTGGGACCTACGAGCAGTACTTC.

At least ten counts were recorded for this clonotype. The chain combines TRBV27 with TRBJ2-5, with unresolved D. The CDR3 runs to 13 residues. Germline CDR1 is MNHEY and CDR2 is SMNVEV (reference sequence). V lost 4 bases and J 4 bases, leaving 10 bases between the germline ends. This chain's CDR3 is CASSWSPRETQYF. The CDR3, as DNA: TGTGCCAGCAGTTGGTCCCCCCGAGAGACCCAGTACTTC.

This clonotype was recorded many times. The chain is built from TRBV3-1 and TRBJ2-2, with no clear D. The CDR3 consists of 14 residues. The germline CDR1 and CDR2 sequences are LGHDT and YNNKEL (reference sequence). Trimming stripped 10 bases from V and 0 bases from J, with 12 bases between. The chain's CDR3 is CATSRNANTGELFF. For the CDR3, the DNA is TGTGCCACCTCTAGGAACGCGAACACCGGGGAGCTGTTTTTT.

This clonotype was seen repeatedly, ten times or more. The rearrangement links TRBV6-5 to TRBJ2-3; no clear D. Germline V gives CDR1 MNHEY, CDR2 SVGAGI. The CDR3 contains 14 residues. The V and J ends lost 0 bases and 1 base respectively, with 5 bases between them. CDR3 bases: TGTGCCAGCAGTTACTCTCAGGGCACAGATACGCAGTATTTT. Translated, it gives CASSYSQGTDTQYF.

This clonotype showed up many times. The rearrangement joins TRBV20-1 to TRBJ2-3; 9 bases fit TRBD2. The CDR3 runs to 16 residues. Unmatched junction bases numbered 6, after V lost 2 bases and J lost 0 bases. CDR1 and CDR2 from the germline V gene are DFQATT and SNEGSKA (reference sequence). Written as DNA, the CDR3 is TGCAGTGCTAGAAAGACTAGCGGCCTGAGCACAGATACGCAGTATTTT. This translates into CSARKTSGLSTDTQYF.

Of note for this clonotype: Its ends do not fully match the called genes, so a read error is possible. J is TRBJ1-6 and V is TRBV13, with 7 bases matching TRBD1. The CDR3 sequence is 15 residues long. Germline values: CDR1 PRHDT, CDR2 FYEKMQ (reference sequence). The CDR3 DNA is TGTGCCAGCAGTCCGCGGGACAGCTATGATTCACCCCTCCACTTT. It yields the protein CASSPRDSYDSPLHF.

This clonotype came up many times. This CDR3 is CASSVAGANEQFF. The CDR3, as DNA: TGTGCCAGCTCAGTAGCGGGAGCAAATGAGCAGTTCTTC. This chain joins TRBV18 and TRBJ2-1; 9 nucleotides match TRBD2. From germline, CDR1 is KGHSH and CDR2 LQKENI. CDR3 length equals 13 residues. Trimming took 5 bases from V and 7 from J; bases not matched to a gene: 3.